Described below is a single TCR beta chain sequence and its context. This clonotype was observed a few times. There is no known antigen for this receptor. No base-level quality is on record; no much larger clone is a single base apart. Sequencing was carried out with an Illumina HiSeq 1500. TCRdb trimmed public reads at Q25 via fastp, called clones via MiXCR and kept in-frame beta chains. Every CDR3 protein is listed once, alongside the most common genes and DNA of its rows. The sample yields about 230,000 distinct CDR3 sequences; roughly 20% were counted once. The ten biggest clones cover over 15% of the sample. This record belongs to a study of T cell repertoires in cytomegalovirus infection (dated by TCRdb to about 2019). With regard to the full study: Donor HLA type was relevant to the analysis, as public TCR beta signatures indicated carriage of CMV infection together with the matching HLA type. Overall study outcomes, separate from this receptor: In both this cohort and an independent cohort of 300 to 450 donors, the cumulative frequency of public TCR beta family members distinguished carriers of CMV infection plus the relevant HLA type. In the ex vivo response, HLA-C-restricted CMV-specific TCR beta clonotypes were dominant, and in two of eight donors the single most frequent clonotype came from this HLA-C-restricted group.

The CDR3 has 16 amino acids, counting the end cysteine and phenylalanine. Only the CDR3 part of the read is kept: 48 bases, read in frame from the first base. Trimming takes 5 bases off V and 1 base off J; junction bases not matched to a gene: 7. From the germline V gene, CDR1 is MDHEN and CDR2 is SYDVKM. This sequence was found in a human donor in good health (CMV status not recorded). Some clones in this sample may be carry-over from other donors' samples. The chain links TRBV28 with TRBJ2-2, with TRBD1 identical over 7 junction bases. Sequencing was carried out using CD8+ T cells from PBMCs. In nucleotides, the sequence is TGTGCCAGCAGTCCGGCCGGACAGGAGAACACCGGGGAGCTGTTTTTT. It specifies CASSPAGQENTGELFF. Where the CDR3 stops, the reference TRBV28 and TRBJ2-2 genes take over; the full variable domain is DVKVTQSSRYLVKRTGEKVFLECVQDMDHENMFWYRQDPGLGLRLIYFSYDVKMKEKGDIPEGYSVSREKKERFSLILESASTNQTSMYLCASSPAGQENTGELFFGEGSRLTVL.